A selection of T cell receptor beta chains follows, all from one sample in a study of shared clonotypes between healthy human individuals. Clones were sequenced by immunoSEQ multiplex PCR, and TCRdb holds only the in-frame ones, with some missing. The repertoire consists of roughly 760,000 clones, with around 74% occurring once and the leading ten covering under 2%. Specimen: memory CD4+ T cells sorted from blood. These receptors originate from a woman in her twenties or thirties in good health. The CDR3 runs from the conserved cysteine through the conserved F or W. D genes are given only for firm matches. Expanded clones get a size class; other rows say once, few or many, or leave the size out.

TGTGCCAGCAGACCCAGACAGGGGGAGGCCACTGAAGCTTTCTTT	CASRPRQGEATEAFF	few	TRBJ1-1	TRBV6-5	TRBD1
TGCGCCAGCAGCCTTCCGACTGGCTCCAGCGGGTTGGAAGAGACCCAGTACTTC	CASSLPTGSSGLEETQYF	NA	TRBJ2-5	TRBV5-1	NA
TGTGCCAGCGGGGGACTAGCGGGAGGATTTATGTCCTACGAGCAGTACTTC	CASGGLAGGFMSYEQYF	NA	TRBJ2-7	TRBV2	TRBD2
TGTGCCGCCAAACCGCCGCCGGGACAGGTTAACACTGAAGCTTTCTTT	CAAKPPPGQVNTEAFF	NA	TRBJ1-1	TRBV28	TRBD1
TGCGCCAGCAGCTCCGACAGGGTCTCCTACGAGCAGTACTTC	CASSSDRVSYEQYF	NA	TRBJ2-7	TRBV5-1	TRBD1
TGTGCCAGCAGCTCCGCCCCAGGATTAGCCCTCCACTTT	CASSSAPGLALHF	NA	TRBJ1-6	TRBV14	NA
TGTGCCAGCAGGGGGACGGGATTGAACACCGGGGAGCTGTTTTTT	CASRGTGLNTGELFF	NA	TRBJ2-2	TRBV2	NA
TGTGCCAGTAGGTTGCTAGAGGGGGGCACAGATACGCAGTATTTT	CASRLLEGGTDTQYF	NA	TRBJ2-3	TRBV19	NA
TGTGCCACCAGCAGAGAAAGCGGGACCTACAATGAGCAGTTCTTC	CATSRESGTYNEQFF	few	TRBJ2-1	TRBV15	TRBD2
TGTGCCAGCAGCTTTTCGGCGGCCGGGGAGCTGTTTTTT	CASSFSAAGELFF	NA	TRBJ2-2	TRBV11-2	NA
TGTGCCAGCAGCCAAGATGATACGTTGAACACTGAAGCTTTCTTT	CASSQDDTLNTEAFF	few	TRBJ1-1	TRBV4-2	NA
TGTGCCAGCAGTACTCCCCGTAGCGGGAGCGCCGTTTACAATGAGCAGTTCTTC	CASSTPRSGSAVYNEQFF	NA	TRBJ2-1	TRBV27	TRBD2